The 3 T cell receptor beta chains in this list originate from one sample, sequenced in a study of cytomegalovirus exposure and HLA in healthy donors. The PCR ran on 60 Vbeta and 13 Jbeta primers. TCRdb's copy holds only in-frame clones and misses some; the assay was immunoSEQ multiplex PCR. This table has approximately 150,000 clones, 70% to 80% appearing once. Material: PBMCs. All receptors derive from a woman between 18 and 29 years old in good health and CMV-seropositive.

This clone has just a few counts. The genes are TRBV19 and TRBJ2-1; the D is unclear. Germline assignment: CDR1 LNHDA and CDR2 SQIVND (reference sequence). V lost 2 bases to trimming and J lost 3 bases, with 5 bases between them. This CDR3 has 13 residues. The CDR3 nucleotides are TGTGCCAGTAGTATAACCTACTACAATGAGCAGTTCTTC. Residues: CASSITYYNEQFF.

The chain carries TRBV12-5 and TRBJ2-7; 12 positions match TRBD1. V lost 4 bases and J lost 0; bases outside the gene matches: 10. This CDR3 is built from 18 residues. The germline V gene encodes CDR1 LGHNT and CDR2 FRNRAP. Here the CDR3 reads CASGCRDRGPNCSYEQYF. CDR3 DNA: TGTGCTAGTGGTTGCCGGGACAGGGGGCCAAACTGCTCCTACGAGCAGTACTTC.

The chain recombines TRBV29-1 with TRBJ1-1; 7 bases agree with TRBD1. The ends lost 6 bases at V and 9 bases at J; junction bases unmatched: 4. CDR1 and CDR2 from the germline V gene are SQVTM and ANQGSEA. This CDR3 contains 10 residues. The CDR3 is CSVMDRKAFF. As DNA, the CDR3 is TGCAGCGTCATGGACAGGAAAGCTTTCTTT.